This T cell receptor beta chain is from a study of cytotoxic CD8 clonotypes in ibrutinib-treated CLL. Study as a whole: Specimens for response were gathered following a median 12 months of therapy, spanning 6 to 36. Sequencing produced an average of roughly 280,000 productive templates and roughly 89,000 productive rearrangements per sample.

Study-level results: Clonality grew at ibrutinib response; at progression, it decreased back toward baseline.

This CDR3 is built from 12 residues. V lost 5 bases to trimming and J lost 3 bases, with 4 bases between them. CDR1 is ENHRY and CDR2 is SYGVKD in the germline V gene. Clones were read by immunoSEQ multiplex PCR, and TCRdb kept only the in-frame ones, dropping some. The data hold about 140,000 clones, with approximately 80% observed a single time. For this clone: Its antigen is unidentified.

The source of about 2 micrograms of genomic DNA for TCR beta libraries was cryopreserved PBMCs. The input for sequencing was PBMCs, taken after 12 months of ibrutinib treatment. This clonotype was sampled from a human donor with chronic lymphocytic leukemia. V is TRBV10-3 and J is TRBJ2-2; D is unresolved. CDR3 protein: CAISRDTGELFF. The CDR3 DNA reads as TGTGCCATCAGTAGGGACACCGGGGAGCTGTTTTTT.